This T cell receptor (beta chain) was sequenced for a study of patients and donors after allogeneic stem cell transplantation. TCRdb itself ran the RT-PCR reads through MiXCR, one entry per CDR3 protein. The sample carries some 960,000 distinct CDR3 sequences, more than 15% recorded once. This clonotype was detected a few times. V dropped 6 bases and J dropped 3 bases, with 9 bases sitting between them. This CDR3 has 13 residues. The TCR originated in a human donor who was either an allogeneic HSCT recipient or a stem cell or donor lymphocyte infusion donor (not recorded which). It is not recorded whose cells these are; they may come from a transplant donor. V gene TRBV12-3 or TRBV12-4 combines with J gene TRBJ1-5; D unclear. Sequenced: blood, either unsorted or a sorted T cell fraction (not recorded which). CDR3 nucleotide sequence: TGTGCCAGCAGCACCGGTGACAATCAGCCCCAGCATTTT. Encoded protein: CASSTGDNQPQHF.